These 30 T cell receptor beta chains originate from one sample sequenced in a study of regulatory T cells in long-lasting Graves disease. Noted time point: newly diagnosed GD, antithyroid drugs for less than 3 months. Making the TCR library involved RNA that had been extracted from PBMCs. Building the TCR beta libraries relied on iRepertoire HTBI primers, and CDR3 regions underwent Arm-PCR. TCRdb fed the multiplex PCR reads into MiXCR, producing one record per CDR3 protein. This sample has hundreds of thousands of distinct CDR3 sequences, with 16% found just once. These data were likewise used in another study, on T cells in Graves' hyperthyroidism and ophthalmopathy.

Sequencing was performed on peripheral blood mononuclear cells (PBMCs), taken at new diagnosis, from a patient treated with antithyroid drugs. The receptors derive from a woman in her forties or fifties with Graves disease.

This clonotype was found a few times. This sequence joins TRBV12-5 and TRBJ1-5; D possibly corresponds to TRBD1 (6 bases). The V gene lost 5 bases and the J gene lost 0 bases, with 17 bases spanning the gap. CDR1 and CDR2 (germline): LGHNT, FRNRAP. CDR3 length equals 17 residues. The CDR3 DNA is TGTGCTAGTGGTCCACCGGGGGCTGAGTATAGCAATCAGCCCCAGCATTTT. Translating gives CASGPPGAEYSNQPQHF.

This clonotype was counted between two and nine times. The chain links TRBV12-5 to TRBJ2-3; 7 bases align to TRBD2. The CDR3 has 14 amino acids. Germline CDR1 LGHNT, CDR2 FRNRAP. J gave up 3 bases and V 0 bases, and 0 bases lay outside the gene matches. The chain's CDR3 is CASGLVAGTDTQYF. In DNA, the CDR3 is TGTGCTAGTGGTTTGGTAGCGGGGACAGATACGCAGTATTTT. Together with reference TRBV12-5 and TRBJ2-3, the CDR3 gives the full variable domain: DARVTQTPRHKVTEMGQEVTMRCQPILGHNTVFWYRQTMMQGLELLAYFRNRAPLDDSGMPKDRFSAEMPDATLATLKIQPSEPRDSAVYFCASGLVAGTDTQYFGPGTRLTVL.

The V and J genes are TRBV12-5 and TRBJ2-1, with 7 bases that match TRBD1. The J call could be wrong; TRBJ2-5 is a better fit for the DNA end. Looked up from germline, CDR1 is LGHNT and CDR2 is FRNRAP. CDR3 length: 14 amino acids. The DNA of the CDR3 is TGTGCTAGTGGTCTCAGGGGGTTCGGAGAGACCCAGTACTTC. Translated: CASGLRGFGETQYF.

The sample holds many counts of this clonotype. V gene TRBV3-1 combines with J gene TRBJ2-5; possible D gene TRBD1, 5 bases. Between the trimmed V and J ends, which lost 4 bases and 2 bases, there was a span of 20 bases. The length of the CDR3 is 17 residues. Germline CDR1 and CDR2: LGHDT and YNNKEL (reference sequence). Here the CDR3 reads CASSRPQGRRWQETQYF. DNA for the CDR3: TGTGCCAGCAGCCGCCCCCAGGGAAGGCGATGGCAAGAGACCCAGTACTTC.

This clonotype was observed at least ten times. CDR3 in DNA: TGTGCCAGCAGTGCTTACAGGGGTACAGATACGCAGTATTTT. Its translation: CASSAYRGTDTQYF. V and J are TRBV2 and TRBJ2-3; TRBD1 agrees at 7 bases. The CDR3 contains 14 residues. The germline CDR1 and CDR2 sequences are SNHLY and FYNNEI. V dropped 4 bases and J dropped 3; count of bases not matched to a gene: 4.

In its sample, this clonotype was seen many times. The rearrangement links TRBV28 to TRBJ2-1; 7 positions agree with TRBD2. V lost 2 bases, J lost 3 bases, and 4 bases stayed unmatched. Germline CDR1 reads MDHEN; CDR2 reads SYDVKM. CDR3 length equals 15 residues. The CDR3 DNA is TGTGCCAGCAGTTTACTGGGGGGGGGCTACAATGAGCAGTTCTTC. Its protein product is CASSLLGGGYNEQFF.

The chain employs TRBV20-1 and TRBJ2-7; tentative D call: TRBD2 (5 bases). Germline values: CDR1 DFQATT, CDR2 SNEGSKA (reference sequence). This CDR3 spans 13 amino acids. V was pared by 4 bases and J by 4 bases, with 14 bases between. CDR3 nucleotide sequence: TGCAGTGCTAAGCCCCTCGGGGAGTACGAGCAGTACTTC. It encodes CSAKPLGEYEQYF.

V is TRBV5-1 and J is TRBJ2-1; possible D gene TRBD1, 6 bases. V lost 3 bases and J lost 0, with 16 bases in between. Germline assignment: CDR1 SGHRS and CDR2 YFSETQ. The CDR3 runs to 17 residues. DNA of the CDR3: TGCGCCAGCAGCTCGGGACACACCTGGAGCTCCTACAATGAGCAGTTCTTC. The encoded protein is CASSSGHTWSSYNEQFF.

At least ten counts were recorded for this clonotype. The V and J genes are TRBV12-3 or TRBV12-4 and TRBJ2-5; D tentatively reads TRBD1 or TRBD2 (7 bases each). Trimming shortened V by 6 bases and J by 5 bases, and 19 bases separated the two germline ends. CDR3 length: 15 amino acids. CDR3 DNA: TGTGCCAGCAGCCTTGGGGAGGGGGCGCGTGAGACCCAGTACTTC. It is translated as CASSLGEGARETQYF.

Details on this clonotype: This sequence may be a read error, since a much larger clone differs from it by one base. The chain links TRBV5-1 to TRBJ2-7; D may be TRBD1 or TRBD2 (6 bases each). V was cut by 4 bases and J by 5 bases, with 19 bases left in between. CDR1 and CDR2 (germline): SGHRS, YFSETQ. The CDR3 runs 15 residues. The CDR3 DNA sequence: TGCGCCAGCAGCCTGCGCGGGACATGGGGCGACGAGCAGTACTTC. This gives the protein CASSLRGTWGDEQYF. The complete variable domain, with remaining parts taken from reference TRBV5-1 and TRBJ2-7, reads KAGVTQTPRYLIKTRGQQVTLSCSPISGHRSVSWYQQTPGQGLQFLFEYFSETQRNKGNFPGRFSGRQFSNSRSEMNVSTLELGDSALYLCASSLRGTWGDEQYFGPGTRLTVT.

This clonotype is a singleton in its sample. The chain couples TRBV12-3 or TRBV12-4 to TRBJ2-2; tentative D call: TRBD2 (5 bases). V dropped 1 base and J dropped 6 bases, with 9 bases sitting between them. The CDR3 loop spans 14 amino acids. CDR3 region: CASSLGGSSGELFF. Written as DNA, the CDR3 is TGTGCCAGCAGTTTAGGAGGGTCATCCGGGGAGCTGTTTTTT.

This clonotype occurred a few times. This chain links TRBV20-1 with TRBJ2-5, with D possibly matching TRBD2 (5 bases). Germline V lookup: CDR1 DFQATT, CDR2 SNEGSKA (reference sequence). V gave up 1 base and J gave up 2 bases, with 5 bases separating them. CDR3 length equals 12 residues. The CDR3 reads CSARAGQETQYF. The CDR3 nucleotides are TGCAGTGCTAGAGCGGGGCAAGAGACCCAGTACTTC.

This clonotype was detected ten times or more. The chain recombines TRBV7-8 with TRBJ2-7; TRBD2 matches 15 bases. The CDR3 extends over 17 amino acids. Germline CDR1 SGHVS, CDR2 FQNEAQ. V dropped 5 bases and J dropped 6; count of bases not matched to a gene: 11. In nucleotides, the CDR3 is TGTGCCAGCAGCCCACTCCCACCGGGACTAGCGGGGGGCGAGCAGTACTTC. This codes for CASSPLPPGLAGGEQYF.

This clonotype was counted many times. This chain joins TRBV12-3 or TRBV12-4 and TRBJ1-2; D perhaps matches TRBD1 (6 bases). V lost 6 bases to trimming and J lost 4 bases, with 12 bases between them. There are 13 residues in the CDR3. The CDR3 here is CASSIRGGYGYTF. The CDR3 coding sequence is TGTGCCAGCAGCATCAGGGGCGGCTATGGCTACACCTTC.

The CDR3 DNA reads TGTGCCATCAGTGATAGTACGGAGGGGCCTAACACCGGGGAGCTGTTTTTT. Its translation: CAISDSTEGPNTGELFF. The chain links TRBV10-3 to TRBJ2-2, with TRBD2 as a possible D gene (6 bases). The CDR3 totals 17 residues. The germline V and J ends were trimmed by 3 bases and 2 bases, with 16 bases remaining between them. CDR1 and CDR2 (germline): ENHRY, SYGVKD.

This clonotype has at least ten counts. The chain couples TRBV7-9 to TRBJ1-5, with D unresolved. Germline lookup yields CDR1 SEHNR and CDR2 FQNEAQ (reference sequence). The CDR3 has 14 amino acids. The V and J ends lost 2 bases and 6 bases respectively, with 11 bases between them. The CDR3 DNA follows: TGTGCCAGCAGCTTATTGGGTAGTACTCAGCCCCAGCATTTT. Protein sequence: CASSLLGSTQPQHF.

At least ten counts were recorded for this clonotype. The genes are TRBV6-1 and TRBJ2-1, with 10 bases fitting TRBD1. The germline V gene encodes CDR1 MNHNS and CDR2 SASEGT. V shed 3 bases and J 8 bases; nucleotides not matched to a gene: 10. The CDR3 runs to 16 residues. CDR3 bases: TGTGCCAGCAGTGATATCCGGGACAGGGGAGATGATGAGCAGTTCTTC. Amino acid sequence: CASSDIRDRGDDEQFF.

The V call is TRBV19, the J call TRBJ1-2; D may be TRBD1 (5 bases). The CDR3 is made up of 12 amino acids. V was cut by 8 bases and J by 0 bases, with 7 bases left in between. The V gene's germline CDR1 is LNHDA and CDR2 SQIVND (reference sequence). The CDR3 bases are TGTGCCAGTGCCAGGGCTAACTATGGCTACACCTTC. Translated, it gives CASARANYGYTF.

This chain connects TRBV6-1 to TRBJ2-2; 7 nucleotides match TRBD1. After removal of 6 bases from V and 1 base from J, the junction contained 8 bases not matched to a gene. Per germline, CDR1 MNHNS and CDR2 SASEGT. This CDR3 has 16 residues. The CDR3 sequence is CASSNYGTVNTGELFF. The CDR3 bases are TGTGCCAGCAGCAACTACGGGACAGTGAACACCGGGGAGCTGTTTTTT.

This clonotype was detected a few times. An end of the junction does not agree with germline; a read error may underlie this. This rearrangement joins TRBV4-1 to TRBJ2-3; D may be TRBD2 (6 bases). The CDR3 is made up of 14 amino acids. The germline gives CDR1 MGHRA, CDR2 YSYEKL. CDR3 region: CASSQDRDSDTQYF. DNA of the CDR3: TGTGCCAGCAGCCAAGATCGGGACTCAGATACGCAGTATTTT.

V gene TRBV7-9 combines with J gene TRBJ1-2; TRBD1 matches at 8 bases. With 5 bases clipped from V and 2 bases from J, the junction kept 7 bases outside the gene matches. Per germline, CDR1 SEHNR and CDR2 FQNEAQ (reference sequence). There are 15 residues in the CDR3. The CDR3 DNA sequence: TGTGCCAGCAGCCCCGGGGACAGGCGAAACTATGGCTACACCTTC. Amino acids: CASSPGDRRNYGYTF.

In its sample, this clonotype was seen a few times. The genes are TRBV20-1 and TRBJ2-3; 7 bases are a match to TRBD2. The CDR3 totals 14 residues. Germline lookup yields CDR1 DFQATT and CDR2 SNEGSKA (reference sequence). V dropped 7 bases and J dropped 2; count of bases not matched to a gene: 9. CDR3 coding DNA: TGCAGTGGAACGGGACTACCATCCACAGATACGCAGTATTTT. It yields the protein CSGTGLPSTDTQYF.

This clonotype was picked up a small number of times. The gene calls are TRBV20-1 and TRBJ2-5; no definite D call. The germline V gene encodes CDR1 DFQATT and CDR2 SNEGSKA (reference sequence). Trimming left V 1 base short and J 5 bases short, with 11 bases between. The CDR3 runs to 13 residues. In DNA form, the CDR3 reads TGCAGTGCTAGAGTTGGTAGTTCGGAGACCCAGTACTTC. This gives the protein CSARVGSSETQYF.

This clonotype has at least ten counts. The rearrangement joins TRBV3-1 to TRBJ1-2; D unclear. The CDR3 runs 13 residues. V was cut by 1 base and J by 3 bases, with 6 bases left in between. The V gene's germline CDR1 is LGHDT and CDR2 YNNKEL (reference sequence). The CDR3 is CASSQVGDYGYTF. In nucleotides, the CDR3 is TGTGCCAGCAGCCAAGTTGGGGACTATGGCTACACCTTC.

The V call is TRBV4-2, the J call TRBJ1-2; 8 nucleotides align to TRBD1. V shed 4 bases, J shed 8 bases, and the junction held 12 bases outside the gene matches. Germline CDR1 is LGHNA and CDR2 is YNFKEQ. The CDR3 consists of 15 residues. CDR3 bases: TGTGCCAGCAGCCCGGAAGGTCAGGGGGCTTACGGCTACACCTTC. The encoded protein is CASSPEGQGAYGYTF.

The chain joins TRBV19 to TRBJ1-2; D is unclear. The CDR3 runs to 14 residues. The germline CDR1 and CDR2 sequences are LNHDA and SQIVND (reference sequence). V was shortened by 5 bases and J by 4 bases, with 14 bases between the two germline ends. The CDR3 reads CASSPQDLSYGYTF. CDR3 nucleotides: TGTGCCAGTAGTCCCCAGGACCTCTCCTATGGCTACACCTTC.

This clonotype occurred many times. The CDR3: CAWSVKSVGGYTF. In nucleotides, the CDR3 is TGTGCCTGGAGTGTAAAATCGGTCGGTGGCTACACCTTC. The gene calls are TRBV30 and TRBJ1-2; D call uncertain. CDR3 length equals 13 residues. CDR1 is GTSNPN, CDR2 SVGIG, per germline (reference sequence). Trimming removed 0 bases at V and 7 bases at J, with 12 bases between.

This clonotype was seen many times. This chain joins TRBV7-3 and TRBJ2-3, with TRBD2 identical over 8 bases. With V trimmed by 4 bases and J by 5 bases, 5 bases remained unmatched. The CDR3 sequence is 14 residues long. CDR1 and CDR2 (germline): SGHTA, FQGTGA. CDR3 amino acids: CASSYGGAGDTQYF. The DNA for the CDR3 is TGTGCCAGCAGCTACGGGGGGGCCGGAGATACGCAGTATTTT.

This clonotype was detected ten times or more. This sequence joins TRBV18 and TRBJ1-6; no reliable D call. The CDR3 extends over 13 amino acids. Trimming cost V 2 bases and J 5 bases, with 4 bases left between them. Germline CDR1 KGHSH, CDR2 LQKENI. CDR3 amino acids: CASSPSDNSPLHF. The CDR3 DNA follows: TGTGCCAGCTCACCATCGGATAATTCACCCCTCCACTTT.

The rearrangement links TRBV10-3 to TRBJ2-1; TRBD2 aligns across 11 bases. Looked up from germline, CDR1 is ENHRY and CDR2 is SYGVKD. V lost 2 bases to trimming and J lost 8 bases; unmatched junction nucleotides: 11. There are 17 residues in the CDR3. CDR3 protein: CAISEKSSGGARDEQFF. The CDR3 DNA reads as TGTGCCATCAGTGAGAAAAGTAGCGGGGGGGCTCGGGATGAGCAGTTCTTC.